Shown below are 5 T cell receptor beta chains from a single sample sequenced in a study of spatial heterogeneity in lung cancer. TCRdb re-analysed the 5' RACE reads in MiXCR, keeping a single row per CDR3 protein. The sample consists of around 60,000 distinct CDR3 sequences, less than 10% of them appearing once. Documented time point: sample taken at primary tumor resection. The authors sequenced whole RNA from tumor, nontumor lung or frozen PBMC without sorting. The material sequenced was PBMCs, taken at surgery. The receptor set was obtained from a female donor with early-stage non-small cell lung cancer.

This clonotype was observed many times. This chain joins TRBV20-1 and TRBJ1-2; D gene unclear. CDR1 and CDR2 from the germline V gene are DFQATT and SNEGSKA (reference sequence). V lost 5 bases and J 5 bases, leaving 6 bases between the germline ends. This CDR3 has 10 amino acids. CDR3 amino acids: CSAQGYGYTF. DNA of the CDR3: TGCAGTGCTCAAGGATATGGCTACACCTTC.

J is TRBJ1-2 and V is TRBV2, with TRBD1 identical over 9 bases. The CDR3 loop spans 14 amino acids. Trimming removed 5 bases from V and 3 bases from J; junction bases left unmatched: 4. The germline V gene encodes CDR1 SNHLY and CDR2 FYNNEI. The CDR3 sequence is CASSTGGADYGYTF. CDR3 DNA sequence: TGTGCCAGCAGTACAGGGGGCGCGGACTATGGCTACACCTTC.

This clonotype showed up many times. The V gene is TRBV6-5, the J gene TRBJ1-1; D not certain. Germline values: CDR1 MNHEY, CDR2 SVGAGI. There are 12 residues in the CDR3. Deletions cut 6 bases from V and 1 base from J, with 6 bases between. CDR3 loop: CASRFPNTEAFF. The CDR3 region has the DNA TGTGCCAGCAGGTTCCCGAACACTGAAGCTTTCTTT.

V is TRBV7-3 and J is TRBJ2-3; D is ambiguous. The CDR3 has 14 amino acids. Between the trimmed V and J ends, which lost 5 bases and 4 bases, there was a span of 13 bases. Per germline, CDR1 SGHTA and CDR2 FQGTGA. The CDR3 region has the DNA TGTGCCAGCAGCGAAAGTGTGCTGCCAGATACGCAGTATTTT. Encoded protein: CASSESVLPDTQYF.

This clonotype was seen a handful of times. This sequence joins TRBV25-1 and TRBJ2-1; D is tentatively TRBD1 or TRBD2 (5 bases each). The V end lost 0 bases, the J end lost 2 bases, and 11 bases lay between the germline ends. Germline V gene sequence: CDR1 MGHDK, CDR2 SYGVNS. This CDR3 contains 16 residues. The CDR3 DNA is TGTGCCAGCAGTGAATATCGAGGGGAGACCTACAATGAGCAGTTCTTC. Protein sequence: CASSEYRGETYNEQFF.